This TCR beta chain was obtained from a study of kidney transplant recipient with SARS-CoV-2 infection. Germline lookup yields CDR1 KGHSH and CDR2 LQKENI. V was trimmed by 2 bases and J by 0 bases, leaving 10 bases between them. CDR3 length equals 16 residues. This clonotype came up a few times. TCRdb analysed the reads with MiXCR anew, one entry per CDR3 protein. The repertoire holds approximately 240,000 distinct CDR3 sequences, with about 30% as singletons. The origin of this receptor is a male patient younger than 45 who had COVID-19 and was a kidney transplant recipient. Part of the T cells may come from the graft donor. This sequence joins TRBV18 and TRBJ2-2; D may be TRBD2 (6 bases). The specimen comprised a blood sample, sampled at baseline and on day 111 from a kidney transplant recipient. CDR3 loop: CASSPGAGPNTGELFF. The CDR3 DNA sequence: TGTGCCAGCTCACCAGGCGCGGGACCGAACACCGGGGAGCTGTTTTTT.